This TCR beta chain was sequenced in a study of tumor and adjacent non-tumor tissue in lung cancer. Background on the study: Samples averaged roughly 4.3 million productive TCRbeta reads each.

The CDR3 loop spans 17 amino acids. From germline, CDR1 is SGHNT and CDR2 YENEEA. A remark on this clonotype: One end of the junction varies from germline; a read error may be responsible.

RNA was extracted from bulk tissue without any cell sorting. Newly diagnosed lung cancer patients had thoracic surgery in China, August–late 2014, without prior chemotherapy. TCRbeta libraries were built with three rounds of nested PCR, modified from ARM-PCR. Each CDR3 protein gets one entry after TCRdb re-called the multiplex PCR reads with MiXCR. Of over 110,000 distinct CDR3 sequences detected, around 66% appear once; the ten largest clones hold around a sixth. The TCR comes from a man in his 60s with small cell lung cancer. Sequencing was done on a sample of lung tumor tissue. The rearrangement links TRBV11-3 to TRBJ2-1; TRBD2 agrees at 13 bases. Here the CDR3 DNA reads TGTGTCAGCAGCTCGGGACTAGCGGGATGGCCCTATAATGAGCAGTTCTTC. Encoded protein: CVSSSGLAGWPYNEQFF.